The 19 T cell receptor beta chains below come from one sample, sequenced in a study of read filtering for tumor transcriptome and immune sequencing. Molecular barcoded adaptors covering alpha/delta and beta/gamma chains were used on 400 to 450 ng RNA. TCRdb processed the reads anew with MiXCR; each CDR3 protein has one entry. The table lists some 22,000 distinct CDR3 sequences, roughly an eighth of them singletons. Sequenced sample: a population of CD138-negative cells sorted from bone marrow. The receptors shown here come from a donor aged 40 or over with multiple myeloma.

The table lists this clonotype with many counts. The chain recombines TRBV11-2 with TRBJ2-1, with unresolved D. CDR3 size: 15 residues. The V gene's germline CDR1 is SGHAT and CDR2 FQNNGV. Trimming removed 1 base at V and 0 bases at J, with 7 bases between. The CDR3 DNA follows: TGTGCCAGCAGCTTAGGGTCAGGCTCCTACAATGAGCAGTTCTTC. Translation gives CASSLGSGSYNEQFF. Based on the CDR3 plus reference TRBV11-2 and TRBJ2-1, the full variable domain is EAGVAQSPRYKIIEKRQSVAFWCNPISGHATLYWYQQILGQGPKLLIQFQNNGVVDDSQLPKDRFSAERLKGVDSTLKIQPAKLEDSAVYLCASSLGSGSYNEQFFGPGTRLTVL.

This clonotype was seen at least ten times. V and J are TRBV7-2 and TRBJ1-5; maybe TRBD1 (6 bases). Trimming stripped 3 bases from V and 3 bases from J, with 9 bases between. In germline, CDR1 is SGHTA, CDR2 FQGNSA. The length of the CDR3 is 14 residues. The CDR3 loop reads CASSLTGLNQPQHF. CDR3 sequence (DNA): TGTGCCAGCAGCTTGACAGGACTCAATCAGCCCCAGCATTTT.

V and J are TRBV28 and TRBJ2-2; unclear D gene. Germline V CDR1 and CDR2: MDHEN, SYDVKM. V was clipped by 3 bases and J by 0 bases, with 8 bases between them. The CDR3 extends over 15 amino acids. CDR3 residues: CASSLKRPNTGELFF. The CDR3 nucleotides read TGTGCCAGCAGTTTGAAGCGTCCGAACACCGGGGAGCTGTTTTTT.

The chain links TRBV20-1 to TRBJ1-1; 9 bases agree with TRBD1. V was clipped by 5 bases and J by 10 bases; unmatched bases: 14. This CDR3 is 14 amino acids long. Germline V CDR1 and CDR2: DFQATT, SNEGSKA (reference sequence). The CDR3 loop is CSARTGGGNAVAFF. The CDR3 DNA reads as TGCAGTGCTCGCACAGGGGGCGGGAACGCTGTAGCTTTCTTT.

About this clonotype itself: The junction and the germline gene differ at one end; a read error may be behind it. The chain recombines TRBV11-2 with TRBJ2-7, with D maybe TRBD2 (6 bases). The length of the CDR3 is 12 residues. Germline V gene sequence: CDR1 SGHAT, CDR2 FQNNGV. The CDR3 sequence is CTSSKGLGEQYF. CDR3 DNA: TGTACCAGCAGCAAGGGACTCGGCGAGCAGTACTTC. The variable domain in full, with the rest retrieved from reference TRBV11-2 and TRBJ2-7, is EAGVAQSPRYKIIEKRQSVAFWCNPISGHATLYWYQQILGQGPKLLIQFQNNGVVDDSQLPKDRFSAERLKGVDSTLKIQPAKLEDSAVYLCTSSKGLGEQYFGPGTRLTVT.

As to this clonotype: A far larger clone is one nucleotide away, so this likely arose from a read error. The CDR3 sequence is CASRDTPNQPRHF. CDR3 in DNA: TGTGCCAGCAGGGACACCCCGAATCAGCCCCGGCATTTT. The chain has TRBV6-1 and TRBJ1-5; D might be TRBD1 (5 bases). Germline assignment: CDR1 MNHNS and CDR2 SASEGT. The CDR3 covers 13 residues.

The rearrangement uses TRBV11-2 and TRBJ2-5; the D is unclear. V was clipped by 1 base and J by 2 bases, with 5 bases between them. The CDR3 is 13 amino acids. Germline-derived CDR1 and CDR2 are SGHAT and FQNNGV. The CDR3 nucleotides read TGTGCCAGCAGCTTAGTACAACAAGAGACCCAGTACTTC. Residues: CASSLVQQETQYF.

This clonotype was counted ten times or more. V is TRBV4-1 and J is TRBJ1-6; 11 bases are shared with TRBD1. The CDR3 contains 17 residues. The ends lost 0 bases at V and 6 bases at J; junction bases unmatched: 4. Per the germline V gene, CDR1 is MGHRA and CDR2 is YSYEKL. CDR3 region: CASSQDRDRGSNSPLHF. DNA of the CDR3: TGCGCCAGCAGCCAAGACCGGGACAGGGGGAGTAATTCACCCCTCCACTTT.

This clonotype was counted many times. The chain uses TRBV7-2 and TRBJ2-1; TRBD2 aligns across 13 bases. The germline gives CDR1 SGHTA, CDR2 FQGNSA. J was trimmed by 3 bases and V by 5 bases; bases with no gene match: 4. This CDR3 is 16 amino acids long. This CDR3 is CASSPGTSGIYNEQFF. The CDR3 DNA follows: TGTGCCAGCAGCCCCGGGACTAGCGGGATCTACAATGAGCAGTTCTTC.

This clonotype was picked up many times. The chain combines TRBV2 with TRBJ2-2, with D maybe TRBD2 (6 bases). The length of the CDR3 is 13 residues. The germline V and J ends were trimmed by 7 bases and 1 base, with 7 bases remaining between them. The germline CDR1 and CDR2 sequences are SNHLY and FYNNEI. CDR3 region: CASTGENTGELFF. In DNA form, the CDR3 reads TGTGCCAGCACGGGGGAGAACACCGGGGAGCTGTTTTTT.

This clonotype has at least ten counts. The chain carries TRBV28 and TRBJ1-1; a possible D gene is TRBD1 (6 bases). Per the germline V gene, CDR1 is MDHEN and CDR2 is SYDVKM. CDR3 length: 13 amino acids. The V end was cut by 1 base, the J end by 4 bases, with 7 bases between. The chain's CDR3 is CASSLYRVTEAFF. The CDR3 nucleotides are TGTGCCAGCAGTTTATACAGGGTCACTGAAGCTTTCTTT.

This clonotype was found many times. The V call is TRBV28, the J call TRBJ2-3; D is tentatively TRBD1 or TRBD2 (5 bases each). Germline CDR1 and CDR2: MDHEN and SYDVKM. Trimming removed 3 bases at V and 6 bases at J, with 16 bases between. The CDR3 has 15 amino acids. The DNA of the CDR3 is TGTGCCAGCAGTTTCGGGACCGGTTTATTGGATACGCAGTATTTT. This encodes CASSFGTGLLDTQYF.

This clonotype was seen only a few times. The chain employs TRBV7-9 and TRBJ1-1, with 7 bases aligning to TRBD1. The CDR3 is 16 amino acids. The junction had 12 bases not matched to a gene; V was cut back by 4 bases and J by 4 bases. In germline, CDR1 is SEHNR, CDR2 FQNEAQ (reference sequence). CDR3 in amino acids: CASSSDRQGRATEAFF. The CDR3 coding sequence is TGTGCCAGCAGCTCCGATAGACAGGGTCGGGCCACTGAAGCTTTCTTT.

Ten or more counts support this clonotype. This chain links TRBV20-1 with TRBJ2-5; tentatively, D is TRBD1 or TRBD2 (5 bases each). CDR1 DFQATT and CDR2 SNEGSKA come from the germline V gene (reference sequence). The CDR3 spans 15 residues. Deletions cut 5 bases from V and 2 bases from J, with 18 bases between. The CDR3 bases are TGCAGTGCTGTTCCGGGTGGGGGAATACAAGAGACCCAGTACTTC. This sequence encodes CSAVPGGGIQETQYF.

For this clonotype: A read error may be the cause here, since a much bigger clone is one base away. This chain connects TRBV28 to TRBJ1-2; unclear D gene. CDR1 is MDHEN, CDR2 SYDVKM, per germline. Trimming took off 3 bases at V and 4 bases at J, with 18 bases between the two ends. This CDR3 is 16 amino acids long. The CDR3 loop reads CASSFGPGYRGYGYTF. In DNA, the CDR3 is TGTGCCAGCAGTTTCGGTCCCGGGTACAGAGGCTATGGCTACACCTTC.

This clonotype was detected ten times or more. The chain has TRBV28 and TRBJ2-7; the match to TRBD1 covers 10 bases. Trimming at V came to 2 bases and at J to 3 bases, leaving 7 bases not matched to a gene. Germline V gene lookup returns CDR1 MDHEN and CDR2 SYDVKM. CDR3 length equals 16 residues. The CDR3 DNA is TGTGCCAGCAGTTTAAACTTACGGGACAGGGGCTACGAGCAGTACTTC. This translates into CASSLNLRDRGYEQYF.

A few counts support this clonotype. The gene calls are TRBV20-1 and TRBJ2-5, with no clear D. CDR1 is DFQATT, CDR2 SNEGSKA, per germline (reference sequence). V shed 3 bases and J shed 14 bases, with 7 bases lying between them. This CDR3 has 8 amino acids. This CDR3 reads CSASSSYF. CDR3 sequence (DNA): TGCAGTGCTAGTTCCTCTTACTTC.

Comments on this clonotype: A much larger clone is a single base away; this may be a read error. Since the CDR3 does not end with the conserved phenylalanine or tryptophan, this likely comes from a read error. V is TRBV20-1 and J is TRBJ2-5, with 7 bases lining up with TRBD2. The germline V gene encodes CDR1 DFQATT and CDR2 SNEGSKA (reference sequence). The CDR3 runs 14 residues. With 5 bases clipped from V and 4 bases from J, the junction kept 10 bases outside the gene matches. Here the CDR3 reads CSASLSGGGETQYS. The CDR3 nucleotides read TGCAGTGCTTCACTCTCGGGAGGAGGAGAGACCCAGTACTCC.

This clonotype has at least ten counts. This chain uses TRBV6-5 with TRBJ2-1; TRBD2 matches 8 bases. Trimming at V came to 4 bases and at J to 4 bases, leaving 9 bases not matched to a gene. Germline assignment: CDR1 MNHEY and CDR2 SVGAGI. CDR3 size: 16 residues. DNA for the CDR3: TGTGCCAGCAGTTTCGCGGGAGGCCAGGGGTACAATGAGCAGTTCTTC. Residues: CASSFAGGQGYNEQFF.